The present TCR beta chain was sequenced within a study of T cell responses to AZD1222 COVID-19 vaccine. The method was immunoSEQ multiplex PCR; TCRdb's version includes in-frame clones alone and lacks a portion of them. The sample lists about 150,000 clones, 85% to 95% occurring once. This CDR3 contains 15 residues. CDR1 and CDR2 (germline): MNHEY, SMNVEV (reference sequence). A remark on this clone: An end of the junction differs from the germline gene, which may be a read error.

The chain recombines TRBV27 with TRBJ1-1; D possibly corresponds to TRBD1 (5 bases). The source was peripheral blood, collected on day 0 of AZD1222 vaccination. The TCR originated in an adult in good health. The CDR3 spells CASSLSGRRNTEEIF. For the CDR3, the DNA is TGTGCCAGCAGTTTATCGGGACGGAGGAACACTGAAGAGATCTTT.